Sequencing of this T cell receptor (beta chain) was carried out in a study of neurological immune-mediated disorders. 2 million unsorted PBMCs were stored in RNAlater at -80 °C before RNA extraction. This clonotype appeared many times. Its antigen is as yet unknown. General observations from the study: Falling below healthy controls, multiple sclerosis showed the least TCR clonal expansion, while HTLV-1-associated myelopathy showed the most.

Template-switch 5'RACE cDNA synthesis added a 10-nucleotide unique molecular identifier. One entry per CDR3 protein results from TCRdb running MiXCR on the 5' RACE reads. The data hold roughly 24,000 distinct CDR3 sequences, with more than 10% observed a single time. The CDR3 sequence is 15 residues long. Germline values: CDR1 SGHRS, CDR2 YFSETQ. V was pared by 1 base and J by 0 bases, with 3 bases of the junction left unmatched. This chain joins TRBV5-1 and TRBJ1-1; 7 bases are shared with TRBD1. This clonotype was obtained from a woman between 55 and 75 years old with HTLV-1-associated myelopathy (HAM/TSP). The sample taken for sequencing was PBMCs. The DNA of the CDR3 is TGCGCCAGCAGCTTGACAGGGGCCATGAACACTGAAGCTTTCTTT. Translation gives CASSLTGAMNTEAFF. Full variable domain (missing parts from reference TRBV5-1 and TRBJ1-1): KAGVTQTPRYLIKTRGQQVTLSCSPISGHRSVSWYQQTPGQGLQFLFEYFSETQRNKGNFPGRFSGRQFSNSRSEMNVSTLELGDSALYLCASSLTGAMNTEAFFGQGTRLTVV.